Listed below are T cell receptor beta chains from one sample, sequenced in a study of cytomegalovirus exposure and HLA in healthy donors. TCRdb's table, derived via immunoSEQ multiplex PCR, lists solely in-frame clones and lacks some. The sample has more than 100,000 clones; over 65% are singletons. The specimen was PBMCs. These receptors were taken from a woman in her thirties in good health and CMV-seropositive. Both conserved end residues are part of each CDR3. D genes are given only for firm matches. Rows give clone size only sometimes, using once, few, many, or a class for an expanded clone.

TRBD2	-	TRBJ2-7	TRBV7-6	CASSPQTSGGDYEQYF	TGTGCCAGCAGCCCCCAGACTAGCGGGGGAGACTACGAGCAGTACTTC
TRBD2	-	TRBJ2-1	TRBV4-3	CASSPLAGGLNEQFF	TGCGCCAGCAGCCCACTAGCGGGGGGGCTCAATGAGCAGTTCTTC
TRBD1	few	TRBJ2-1	TRBV5-1	CASSPGQGFGEQFF	TGCGCCAGCAGCCCCGGACAGGGGTTTGGGGAGCAGTTCTTC
-	-	TRBJ1-6	TRBV27	CASRMRVSGSPLHF	TGTGCCAGCAGGATGAGGGTAAGTGGTTCACCCCTCCACTTT
TRBD2	-	TRBJ2-7	TRBV7-2	CASSSLLAAEQYF	TGTGCCAGCAGCTCTTTACTAGCGGCCGAGCAGTACTTC
-	-	TRBJ2-6	TRBV9	CASSPQSGGANVLTF	TGTGCCAGCAGCCCCCAGTCGGGAGGGGCCAACGTCCTGACTTTC
TRBD2	-	TRBJ2-2	TRBV27	CASSPRVSGGGLGELFF	TGTGCCAGCAGTCCGCGCGTTAGCGGGGGAGGTCTCGGGGAGCTGTTTTTT
TRBD2	-	TRBJ2-1	TRBV4-3	CASSQAWGGLAKGEQFF	TGCGCCAGCAGCCAAGCGTGGGGGGGACTAGCTAAGGGTGAGCAGTTCTTC
-	-	TRBJ1-2	TRBV4-3	CASSQDRSFYGYTF	TGCGCCAGCAGCCAAGATCGGAGTTTCTATGGCTACACCTTC
-	few	TRBJ2-2	TRBV4-1	CASSQEWGGNTGELFF	TGCGCCAGCAGCCAAGAGTGGGGGGGCAACACCGGGGAGCTGTTTTTT
-	-	TRBJ1-5	TRBV6-5	CASSPHMNQPQHF	TGTGCCAGCAGTCCCCACATGAATCAGCCCCAGCATTTT
TRBD2	-	TRBJ2-1	TRBV4-3	CASSQVGWGGTNNEQFF	TGCGCCAGCAGCCAAGTGGGTTGGGGGGGGACCAACAATGAGCAGTTCTTC
-	few	TRBJ1-5	TRBV2	CASSGQGASNQPQHF	TGTGCCAGCAGTGGGCAGGGTGCTAGCAATCAGCCCCAGCATTTT
TRBD1	-	TRBJ2-5	TRBV6-5	CASSQYRGETQYF	TGTGCCAGCAGCCAATACAGGGGGGAGACCCAGTACTTC
TRBD1	-	TRBJ1-5	TRBV28	CASRSTGNNQPQHF	TGTGCCAGCAGATCGACAGGGAACAATCAGCCCCAGCATTTT
-	-	TRBJ1-2	TRBV10-3	CAISEGGRQTRGYTF	TGTGCCATCAGTGAGGGGGGCAGACAAACGAGGGGCTACACCTTC
-	-	TRBJ1-3	TRBV19	CASSIGQRGNTIYF	TGTGCCAGTAGTATTGGCCAGCGGGGAAACACCATATATTTT
TRBD1	few	TRBJ2-5	TRBV7-2	CASSSIRDRGETQYF	TGTGCCAGCAGCTCTATCCGGGACAGGGGAGAGACCCAGTACTTC
-	-	TRBJ1-1	TRBV7-9	CSSSLAHFGGTEAFF	TGTTCCAGCAGCTTAGCCCACTTTGGCGGCACTGAAGCTTTCTTT
-	-	TRBJ1-1	TRBV27	CASSLSPAGLNTEAFF	TGTGCCAGCAGTTTATCCCCGGCGGGGTTAAACACTGAAGCTTTCTTT
-	-	TRBJ2-6	TRBV7-9	CSCDSRGANVLTF	TGTTCCTGTGACAGCCGTGGGGCCAACGTCCTGACTTTC
-	-	TRBJ2-7	TRBV5-1	CASSLALQGSYEQYF	TGCGCCAGCAGCTTGGCCCTACAGGGCTCGTACGAGCAGTACTTC
-	-	TRBJ1-2	TRBV28	CASSAGAPLGYTF	TGTGCCAGCAGTGCCGGAGCCCCTTTAGGCTACACCTTC
-	-	TRBJ2-1	TRBV7-6	CASSLPALGEQFF	TGTGCCAGCAGCTTACCTGCACTAGGGGAGCAGTTCTTC
-	-	TRBJ1-1	TRBV2	CASTGLVEAFF	TGTGCCAGCACCGGACTGGTTGAAGCTTTCTTT
-	-	TRBJ1-4	TRBV4-1	CASSPGLEKLFF	TGCGCCAGCAGCCCGGGTCTTGAAAAACTGTTTTTT
-	-	TRBJ1-6	TRBV5-6	CASSLGSRHYNSPLHF	TGTGCCAGCAGCTTAGGGAGCAGGCACTATAATTCACCCCTCCACTTT
TRBD1	-	TRBJ2-5	TRBV15	CATSNRDRLQETQYF	TGTGCCACCAGCAACAGGGACAGACTCCAAGAGACCCAGTACTTC
-	-	TRBJ2-2	TRBV4-2	CASSQPDSRPNTGELFF	TGTGCCAGCAGCCAGCCCGACTCGCGGCCAAACACCGGGGAGCTGTTTTTT
TRBD2	-	TRBJ2-1	TRBV4-3	CASSQAWRTSGRQGEQFF	TGCGCCAGCAGCCAAGCCTGGAGAACTAGCGGGCGACAGGGTGAGCAGTTCTTC
TRBD1	-	TRBJ1-2	TRBV5-1	CASSTTGTGDGYTF	TGCGCCAGCAGCACAACTGGGACAGGGGACGGCTACACCTTC
-	-	TRBJ2-7	TRBV7-9	CASSPGTTGKKSSYEQYF	TGTGCCAGCAGCCCCGGGACAACAGGAAAGAAGAGCTCCTACGAGCAGTACTTC
TRBD1	-	TRBJ2-1	TRBV18	CASSPGTVNNEQFF	TGTGCCAGCTCACCCGGGACAGTAAACAATGAGCAGTTCTTC